The 9 T cell receptor beta chains presented below share a single source sample, sequenced in a study of blood T cell repertoires in COVID-19. Libraries were prepared by immunoSEQ multiplex PCR; TCRdb keeps only in-frame clonotypes and omits some of them. This sample carries about 370,000 clones, 89% of them seen once, and the ten largest clones take around 2.8%. The sequenced material came from peripheral blood. The receptors shown here come from a woman aged 30 to 39 with COVID-19, enrolled during active disease.

The chain carries TRBV7-2 and TRBJ2-1; 9 bases agree with TRBD2. Germline V gives CDR1 SGHTA, CDR2 FQGNSA. Trimming at V came to 0 bases and at J to 3 bases, leaving 6 bases not matched to a gene. The CDR3 is made up of 17 amino acids. CDR3: CASSLAPTSGYYNEQFF. CDR3 DNA: TGTGCCAGCAGCTTAGCCCCTACTAGCGGGTACTACAATGAGCAGTTCTTC.

This chain connects TRBV19 to TRBJ1-4; no clear D. The V gene's germline CDR1 is LNHDA and CDR2 SQIVND (reference sequence). V shed 1 base and J shed 2 bases, with 11 bases lying between them. CDR3 length equals 16 residues. The CDR3 loop is CASSIVGGPTNEKLFF. In DNA form, the CDR3 reads TGTGCCAGTAGTATAGTGGGAGGGCCCACTAATGAAAAACTGTTTTTT. Using reference TRBV19 and TRBJ1-4 for the parts outside the CDR3, the full variable domain is DGGITQSPKYLFRKEGQNVTLSCEQNLNHDAMYWYRQDPGQGLRLIYYSQIVNDFQKGDIAEGYSVSREKKESFPLTVTSAQKNPTAFYLCASSIVGGPTNEKLFFGSGTQLSVL.

The V gene is TRBV6-5, the J gene TRBJ2-1; TRBD2 is a possible D gene (6 bases). Germline V gene data show CDR1 as MNHEY and CDR2 as SVGAGI. The V and J ends lost 4 bases and 10 bases respectively, with 11 bases between them. This CDR3 has 12 amino acids. CDR3 nucleotides: TGTGCCAGCAGTTCCAGGGCGGGGGAGCAGTTCTTC. Translating it yields CASSSRAGEQFF.

This clone was counted between two and nine times. This chain joins TRBV5-5 and TRBJ1-1; D possibly corresponds to TRBD1 (5 bases). The length of the CDR3 is 14 residues. Trimming took off 4 bases at V and 0 bases at J, with 10 bases between the two ends. Germline CDR1 reads SGHKS; CDR2 reads YYEKEE (reference sequence). The CDR3 nucleotides read TGTGCCAGCAGCCCCAGGGTCGTGAACACTGAAGCTTTCTTT. Translating gives CASSPRVVNTEAFF.

The chain combines TRBV18 with TRBJ2-5; a possible D gene is TRBD2 (5 bases). This CDR3 has 13 amino acids. V dropped 3 bases and J dropped 3 bases, with 8 bases sitting between them. Germline V lookup: CDR1 KGHSH, CDR2 LQKENI. The CDR3 nucleotides are TGTGCCAGCTCACCCTTCGGGGAAGAGACCCAGTACTTC. Residues: CASSPFGEETQYF.

This chain joins TRBV6-2 or TRBV6-3 and TRBJ2-3; 8 nucleotides match TRBD1. V was pared by 6 bases and J by 6 bases, with 5 bases of the junction left unmatched. CDR3 size: 13 residues. Germline V CDR1 and CDR2: MNHEY, SVGEGT. CDR3 sequence reads: CASSRDRSDTQYF. Here the CDR3 DNA reads TGTGCCAGCAGCAGGGACAGGAGCGATACGCAGTATTTT.

The chain is built from TRBV28 and TRBJ1-1; D gene unclear. With 7 bases removed from V and 4 bases from J, the gap between germline ends came to 10 bases. Germline CDR1 and CDR2: MDHEN and SYDVKM. This CDR3 contains 12 residues. The CDR3 sequence is CASTTLVTEAFF. Here the CDR3 DNA reads TGTGCCAGCACTACCTTAGTCACTGAAGCTTTCTTT.

CDR3 protein: CASSPTGVEPFGQYF. In DNA form, the CDR3 reads TGCGCCAGCAGCCCGACAGGGGTCGAGCCATTTGGTCAGTACTTC. V is TRBV5-1 and J is TRBJ2-4; 8 nucleotides agree with TRBD1. CDR3 length: 15 amino acids. CDR1 SGHRS and CDR2 YFSETQ come from the germline V gene. After removal of 4 bases from V and 12 bases from J, the junction contained 15 bases not matched to a gene.

The rearrangement links TRBV3-1 (or the pseudogene TRBV3-2) to TRBJ2-7; TRBD2 matches 12 bases. J was trimmed by 4 bases and V by 0 bases; bases with no gene match: 16. The CDR3 loop spans 20 amino acids. Germline V CDR1 and CDR2: LGHDT, YNNKEL (reference sequence). CDR3 sequence (DNA): TGTGCCAGCAGCCAAGATCTCCCGTCACAGACTAGCGGGAGTTGGTACGAGCAGTACGTC. Translating it yields CASSQDLPSQTSGSWYEQYV.